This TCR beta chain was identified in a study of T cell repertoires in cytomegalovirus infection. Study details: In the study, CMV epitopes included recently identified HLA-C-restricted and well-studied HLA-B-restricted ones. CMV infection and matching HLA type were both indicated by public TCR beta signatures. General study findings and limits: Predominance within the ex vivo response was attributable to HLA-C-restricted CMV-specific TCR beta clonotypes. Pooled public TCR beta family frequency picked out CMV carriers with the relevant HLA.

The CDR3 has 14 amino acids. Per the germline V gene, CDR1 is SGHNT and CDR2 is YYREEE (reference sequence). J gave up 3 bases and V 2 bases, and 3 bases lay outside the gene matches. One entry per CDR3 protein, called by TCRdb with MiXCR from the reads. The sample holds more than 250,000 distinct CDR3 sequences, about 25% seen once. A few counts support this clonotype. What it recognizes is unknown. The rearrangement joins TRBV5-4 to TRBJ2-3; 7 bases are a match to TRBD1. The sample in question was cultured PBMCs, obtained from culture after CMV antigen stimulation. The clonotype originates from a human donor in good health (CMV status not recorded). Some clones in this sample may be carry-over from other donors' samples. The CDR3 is CASSFNRGTDTQYF. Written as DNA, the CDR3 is TGTGCCAGCAGCTTCAACAGGGGAACAGATACGCAGTATTTT.